The clone carrying this TCR beta chain was counted a few times. No antigen is known for it. The sample comes from a study of T cells after posttransplantation cyclophosphamide. Study outcomes and limitations: Later post-transplant blood repertoires were often dominated by donor CD8+ memory clones. Skin or GI-infiltrating T cells shared few TRB sequences with blood.

The assay was immunoSEQ multiplex PCR, and TCRdb's table has in-frame clones only and misses some. Altogether 10,000 to 15,000 clones are present, around 2% being singletons, with the ten largest covering about a sixth. Busulfan-fludarabine conditioning, marrow transplant, and cyclophosphamide on days +3 and +4 were administered. The CDR3 is made up of 14 amino acids. Germline trimming cut 5 bases from V and 6 bases from J; bases unmatched to any gene: 10. CDR1 and CDR2 (germline): MNHEY, SMNVEV (reference sequence). The V call is TRBV27, the J call TRBJ2-7, with 7 positions matching TRBD2. The receptor was derived from a young adult male patient who received an allogeneic stem cell transplant from a related donor, was CMV-positive, and had no GVHD. The graft donor may have given rise to some T cells. The sequencing here drew on PBMCs, taken after allogeneic stem cell transplant with posttransplant cyclophosphamide. The CDR3 reads CASSSRASGFEQYF. CDR3 in DNA: TGTGCCAGCAGTAGCAGGGCTAGCGGCTTCGAGCAGTACTTC.